The 15 T cell receptor beta chains presented below share a single source sample, sequenced in a study of cytomegalovirus exposure and HLA in healthy donors. PCR primers comprised 60 Vbeta and 13 Jbeta primers. Clones were read by immunoSEQ multiplex PCR, and TCRdb kept only the in-frame ones, dropping some. This sample has about 97,000 clones, with around 78% found just once. Source material: PBMCs. The receptors were sampled from a man aged 40-49 years in good health and CMV-seronegative.

The chain employs TRBV6-1 and TRBJ2-7; 10 nucleotides agree with TRBD1. V was clipped by 6 bases and J by 3 bases; unmatched bases: 5. This CDR3 comprises 14 residues. Germline V gene sequence: CDR1 MNHNS, CDR2 SASEGT. CDR3 in DNA: TGTGCCAGCAGACCGGGACAGGGGTTCTACGAGCAGTACTTC. Encoded protein: CASRPGQGFYEQYF.

Turning to this clone: One end of the junction fails to match germline, which may point to a read error. This specimen includes other DNA sequences encoding the same CDR3. V and J are TRBV6-1 and TRBJ2-7; 8 nucleotides agree with TRBD1. The CDR3 has 15 amino acids. In germline, CDR1 is MNHNS, CDR2 SASEGT. The CDR3 coding sequence is TGCGCCAGCAGTGAAGACAGGGGCAGCTCCTACGAGCAGTACTTC. It encodes CASSEDRGSSYEQYF.

The CDR3 nucleotides read TGTGCCAGCAGTTTCGTCTCCGGGGAGCTGTTTTTT. Protein sequence: CASSFVSGELFF. The J gene is TRBJ2-2, the V gene TRBV27; D call uncertain. Germline V gene data show CDR1 as MNHEY and CDR2 as SMNVEV (reference sequence). V shed 3 bases and J shed 6 bases, with 5 bases lying between them. CDR3 length: 12 residues.

This clone was seen more than once but under ten times. The chain couples TRBV6-1 to TRBJ1-5; 7 bases line up with TRBD1. V dropped 6 bases and J dropped 4; count of bases not matched to a gene: 3. This CDR3 contains 13 residues. Per germline, CDR1 MNHNS and CDR2 SASEGT. The CDR3 nucleotides are TGTGCCAGCAGACGACAGGGAAATCAGCCCCAGCATTTT. It encodes CASRRQGNQPQHF.

The rearrangement uses TRBV5-1 and TRBJ1-2, with D uncertain. The germline V gene has CDR1 SGHRS and CDR2 YFSETQ. This CDR3 contains 15 residues. Between the trimmed V and J ends, which lost 0 bases and 4 bases, there was a span of 13 bases. The CDR3 DNA follows: TGCGCCAGCAGCTTGGATGGACGGGAAGTCTATGGCTACACCTTC. Encoded protein: CASSLDGREVYGYTF.

In this sample, this clone turned up once. This sample includes further DNA sequences coding for the same CDR3. The chain uses TRBV11-2 and TRBJ2-7; weak D call: TRBD2 (5 bases). Germline V gene data show CDR1 as SGHAT and CDR2 as FQNNGV. CDR3 length: 13 residues. Trimming stripped 6 bases from V and 4 bases from J, with 13 bases between. DNA of the CDR3: TGTGCCAGCAGTCTGACGGGATTATACGAGCAGTACTTC. Residues: CASSLTGLYEQYF.

In its sample, this clone was seen a few times. The chain joins TRBV27 to TRBJ2-7, with TRBD1 matching over 9 bases. The V segment lost 5 bases and the J segment 5 bases; nucleotides outside the gene matches: 7. CDR3 size: 14 residues. Germline values: CDR1 MNHEY, CDR2 SMNVEV (reference sequence). CDR3 residues: CASSTTGGQDEQYF. The CDR3 region has the DNA TGTGCCAGCAGTACTACAGGGGGCCAAGACGAGCAGTACTTC.

The CDR3 DNA sequence: TGTGCCAGCAGCTCGGGTCTAAGGGGGTCTAATGAAAAACTGTTTTTT. Translating it yields CASSSGLRGSNEKLFF. V and J are TRBV11-2 and TRBJ1-4, with D perhaps matching TRBD1 (6 bases). Germline CDR1 SGHAT, CDR2 FQNNGV. This CDR3 contains 16 residues. V was clipped by 4 bases and J by 3 bases, with 15 bases between them.

CDR3 in amino acids: CASIGFEGLSNQPQHF. CDR3 nucleotides: TGTGCCAGTATAGGTTTTGAGGGACTCAGCAATCAGCCCCAGCATTTT. The rearrangement joins TRBV19 to TRBJ1-5; maybe TRBD1 (5 bases). Germline lookup yields CDR1 LNHDA and CDR2 SQIVND (reference sequence). V lost 7 bases and J lost 1, with 17 bases in between. This CDR3 has 16 amino acids. The full variable domain, rest sourced from reference TRBV19 and TRBJ1-5, is DGGITQSPKYLFRKEGQNVTLSCEQNLNHDAMYWYRQDPGQGLRLIYYSQIVNDFQKGDIAEGYSVSREKKESFPLTVTSAQKNPTAFYLCASIGFEGLSNQPQHFGDGTRLSIL.

The chain couples TRBV5-8 to TRBJ2-7; D is unclear. V was clipped by 3 bases and J by 0 bases, with 19 bases between them. CDR1 is SGHTS and CDR2 is YDEGEE in the germline V gene. This CDR3 contains 17 residues. CDR3 protein: CASSSVLVPSGSYEQYF. The CDR3 DNA reads TGTGCCAGCAGCTCGGTTTTAGTGCCCTCGGGCTCCTACGAGCAGTACTTC.

The J gene is TRBJ1-3, the V gene TRBV7-2; TRBD1 matches at 7 bases. CDR3 length equals 15 residues. With 5 bases clipped from V and 6 bases from J, the junction kept 10 bases outside the gene matches. The germline V gene has CDR1 SGHTA and CDR2 FQGNSA. The CDR3 loop reads CASSVTGRAANTIYF. For the CDR3, the DNA is TGTGCCAGCAGCGTGACAGGGCGGGCTGCAAACACCATATATTTT. The full variable domain, its missing parts supplied by reference TRBV7-2 and TRBJ1-3, is GAGVSQSPSNKVTEKGKDVELRCDPISGHTALYWYRQSLGQGLEFLIYFQGNSAPDKSGLPSDRFSAERTGGSVSTLTIQRTQQEDSAVYLCASSVTGRAANTIYFGEGSWLTVV.

There are a few counts of this clone. Here the CDR3 reads CASSRGQGETQYF. The CDR3 DNA reads TGTGCCAGCAGCCGTGGACAGGGGGAGACCCAGTACTTC. V gene TRBV14 combines with J gene TRBJ2-5, with TRBD1 matching over 9 bases. The CDR3 consists of 13 residues. Looked up from germline, CDR1 is SGHDN and CDR2 is FVKESK. The trim removed 4 bases at V and 5 bases at J, leaving 2 bases unmatched.

The chain joins TRBV19 to TRBJ2-2; 10 nucleotides line up with TRBD1. The CDR3 is 16 residues long. Trimming at V came to 4 bases and at J to 1 base, leaving 3 bases not matched to a gene. In germline, CDR1 is LNHDA, CDR2 SQIVND (reference sequence). The CDR3 here is CASSTRDRGNTGELFF. The CDR3 region has the DNA TGTGCCAGTAGTACGCGGGACAGGGGGAACACCGGGGAGCTGTTTTTT.

The gene calls are TRBV5-4 and TRBJ2-5; 9 bases are a match to TRBD1. V shed 4 bases, J shed 4 bases, and the junction held 14 bases outside the gene matches. CDR3 length equals 17 residues. Germline values: CDR1 SGHNT, CDR2 YYREEE (reference sequence). The CDR3 DNA sequence: TGTGCCAGCAGCGGGCCGGGACAGGGCCCGCTCGGAGAGACCCAGTACTTC. Its protein is CASSGPGQGPLGETQYF.

V usage is TRBV14 and J usage is TRBJ1-1, with unresolved D. Trimming cost V 0 bases and J 7 bases, with 12 bases left between them. This CDR3 spans 14 amino acids. Germline V gene sequence: CDR1 SGHDN, CDR2 FVKESK. The chain's CDR3 is CASSQDLTGSEAFF. Written as DNA, the CDR3 is TGTGCCAGCAGCCAAGATCTGACGGGTAGTGAAGCTTTCTTT.